This T cell receptor (beta chain) was documented in a study of T cells after yellow fever vaccination. Broader study findings: Bulk-population clonotypes that are abundant could appear as contaminants in FACS-sorted repertoires. The booster response re-showed most primary clones: over 95% CD4, around 90% CD8. A small proportion of clonotypes was detected in both the CD4 and CD8 compartments.

Each CDR3 protein is one row after TCRdb ran MiXCR on the 5' RACE reads. The data contain 450,000 to 600,000 distinct CDR3 sequences, about 14% of them seen just once; the ten biggest clones take up over 12%. From germline, CDR1 is DFQATT and CDR2 SNEGSKA (reference sequence). Trimming removed 0 bases at V and 4 bases at J, with 10 bases between. This CDR3 is 13 amino acids long. This clonotype was counted a few times. Its antigen is not identified. This TCR derives from a man aged 25 to 40 who received the YFV17D yellow fever vaccine. This specimen consisted of PBMCs, obtained on the day of the yellow fever booster vaccination. The chain joins TRBV20-1 to TRBJ2-7, with D tentatively TRBD1 (6 bases). CDR3 bases: TGCAGTGCTAGAGATCTGGACAGTTACGAGCAGTACTTC. Encoded protein: CSARDLDSYEQYF.